Listed here are 18 T cell receptor beta chains from one sample, sequenced in a study of blood T cell repertoires in COVID-19. The protocol was immunoSEQ multiplex PCR, while the TCRdb copy is restricted to in-frame clones and leaves out a portion. The table shows tens of thousands of clones, with approximately 90% occurring only once. Sequencing input: peripheral blood. These TCRs come from a woman in her fifties or sixties with COVID-19, enrolled during active disease.

The CDR3 region has the DNA TGTGCCAGTAGTTGGCAGGGGATGGCCTACGAGCAGTACTTC. Translation: CASSWQGMAYEQYF. The chain employs TRBV19 and TRBJ2-7, with D possibly being TRBD1 (6 bases). Per germline, CDR1 LNHDA and CDR2 SQIVND (reference sequence). Trimming pared 5 bases from V and 2 bases from J, leaving 13 bases between. The CDR3 contains 14 residues.

The genes are TRBV5-4 and TRBJ1-2; possible D gene TRBD1, 5 bases. In germline, CDR1 is SGHNT, CDR2 YYREEE (reference sequence). CDR3 length: 14 residues. V dropped 6 bases and J dropped 2 bases, with 14 bases sitting between them. The CDR3, as DNA: TGTGCCAGCACTCCCGGGGGACGGAACTATGGCTACACCTTC. Its translation: CASTPGGRNYGYTF.

A few counts support this clone. The V call is TRBV5-1, the J call TRBJ2-7; TRBD2 is a possible D gene (6 bases). Germline V CDR1 and CDR2: SGHRS, YFSETQ. Deletions cut 4 bases from V and 6 bases from J, with 20 bases between. CDR3 length equals 15 residues. The CDR3 sequence: CASSRGDGTGSEQYF. CDR3 in DNA: TGCGCCAGCAGCCGCGGGGACGGGACCGGGTCCGAGCAGTACTTC.

The V call is TRBV4-3, the J call TRBJ1-1; D unresolved. V gave up 1 base and J gave up 0 bases, with 6 bases separating them. The CDR3 totals 14 residues. The germline V gene encodes CDR1 LGHNA and CDR2 YSLEER. CDR3 sequence: CASSQVIVNTEAFF. CDR3 DNA sequence: TGCGCCAGCAGCCAAGTAATAGTGAACACTGAAGCTTTCTTT.

The chain joins TRBV12-3 or TRBV12-4 to TRBJ1-1; D may be TRBD1 (5 bases). Trimming took off 4 bases at V and 5 bases at J, with 11 bases between the two ends. The CDR3 runs 13 residues. Here the CDR3 reads CASSSVGGTEAFF. The CDR3 DNA sequence: TGTGCCAGCAGTTCTGTGGGGGGTACTGAAGCTTTCTTT.

This chain uses TRBV6-1 with TRBJ1-1; D gene uncertain. V was clipped by 0 bases and J by 1 base, with 3 bases between them. CDR1 is MNHNS, CDR2 SASEGT, per germline. This CDR3 is built from 13 residues. CDR3 amino acids: CASSEAQNTEAFF. CDR3 coding DNA: TGTGCCAGCAGTGAAGCCCAGAACACTGAAGCTTTCTTT.

This clone came up once. The chain has TRBV27 and TRBJ2-4; 8 bases line up with TRBD1. The germline gives CDR1 MNHEY, CDR2 SMNVEV (reference sequence). V lost 0 bases, J lost 7 bases, and 8 bases stayed unmatched. The CDR3 has 16 amino acids. This chain's CDR3 is CASSLSRGQGWNIQYF. CDR3 nucleotide sequence: TGTGCCAGCAGTTTATCTCGCGGACAGGGCTGGAACATTCAGTACTTC.

This clone appeared a few times. This chain joins TRBV6-4 and TRBJ2-2, with D possibly TRBD2 on 6 matching bases. The CDR3 spans 16 residues. The V end lost 4 bases, the J end lost 3 bases, and 15 bases lay between the germline ends. CDR1 MRHNA and CDR2 SNTAGT come from the germline V gene. CDR3 amino acids: CASSAGGTEHTGELFF. As DNA, the CDR3 is TGTGCCAGCAGTGCCGGGGGAACTGAACACACCGGGGAGCTGTTTTTT.

The gene calls are TRBV24-1 and TRBJ1-2; 7 nucleotides line up with TRBD1. Germline CDR1 reads KGHDR; CDR2 reads SFDVKD. The CDR3 loop spans 13 amino acids. With V trimmed by 7 bases and J by 2 bases, 3 bases remained unmatched. In DNA, the CDR3 is TGTGCCACCAGCGAACAGGGGAACTATGGCTACACCTTC. Translating gives CATSEQGNYGYTF.

V is TRBV19 and J is TRBJ2-1, with 15 bases fitting TRBD2. The germline V gene encodes CDR1 LNHDA and CDR2 SQIVND (reference sequence). The CDR3 runs to 17 residues. V lost 6 bases, J lost 0 bases, and 3 bases stayed unmatched. CDR3 nucleotide sequence: TGTGCCAGTAGCGGGACTAGCGGGGGGTTCTCCTACAATGAGCAGTTCTTC. This sequence encodes CASSGTSGGFSYNEQFF.

V and J are TRBV6-6 and TRBJ2-3; TRBD2 agrees at 8 bases. Germline V CDR1 and CDR2: MNHNY, SVGAGI (reference sequence). V dropped 5 bases and J dropped 4; count of bases not matched to a gene: 11. This CDR3 has 16 residues. As DNA, the CDR3 is TGTGCCAGCAGTATCAGCGGGAGTCAGCATTCAGATACGCAGTATTTT. Translation: CASSISGSQHSDTQYF.

The chain has TRBV5-5 and TRBJ2-5, with 9 bases identical to TRBD2. Germline assignment: CDR1 SGHKS and CDR2 YYEKEE (reference sequence). V lost 0 bases, J lost 3 bases, and 0 bases stayed unmatched. The CDR3 consists of 14 residues. The CDR3 sequence is CASSLGGGEETQYF. The DNA of the CDR3 is TGTGCCAGCAGCTTGGGCGGGGGGGAAGAGACCCAGTACTTC.

The rearrangement links TRBV6-5 to TRBJ1-1; possible D gene TRBD1, 5 bases. CDR1 is MNHEY, CDR2 SVGAGI, per germline. V gave up 6 bases and J gave up 0 bases, with 14 bases separating them. The CDR3 has 15 amino acids. The CDR3 loop is CASSYRTNLNTEAFF. In DNA form, the CDR3 reads TGTGCCAGCAGCTATCGGACAAATTTGAACACTGAAGCTTTCTTT.

This rearrangement joins TRBV5-1 to TRBJ1-5; D call uncertain. The ends were cut back, 2 bases at V and 2 bases at J, with 8 bases in the middle. CDR3 length: 14 amino acids. The germline V gene encodes CDR1 SGHRS and CDR2 YFSETQ. This chain's CDR3 is CASSFGQGNQPQHF. The CDR3 DNA follows: TGCGCCAGCAGCTTTGGGCAGGGCAATCAGCCCCAGCATTTT.

V is TRBV4-3 and J is TRBJ1-4, with D tentatively TRBD1 (6 bases). CDR3 length: 14 residues. Germline V gene lookup returns CDR1 LGHNA and CDR2 YSLEER. With 5 bases removed from V and 3 bases from J, the gap between germline ends came to 10 bases. CDR3 amino acids: CASSSGQPNEKLFF. In DNA, the CDR3 is TGCGCCAGCAGCTCCGGACAGCCTAATGAAAAACTGTTTTTT.

With regard to this clone: Other DNA sequences in this specimen translate into the identical CDR3. This chain links TRBV7-2 with TRBJ1-4, with TRBD1 identical over 8 bases. This CDR3 region has 14 residues. The germline CDR1 and CDR2 sequences are SGHTA and FQGNSA. Trimming cost V 5 bases and J 3 bases; bases outside gene matches: 2. CDR3 nucleotides: TGTGCCAGCAGCCCGACAGGGGCTAATGAAAAACTGTTTTTT. It translates to CASSPTGANEKLFF.

The chain is built from TRBV27 and TRBJ2-6; 8 positions match TRBD1. Germline loops: CDR1 MNHEY, CDR2 SMNVEV (reference sequence). The CDR3 length is 20 residues. Germline trimming cut 0 bases from V and 2 bases from J; bases unmatched to any gene: 12. The CDR3 DNA is TGTGCCAGCAGTTTATCGATTCCGAGACAGGGGTTGGCTGGGGCCAACGTCCTGACTTTC. As protein: CASSLSIPRQGLAGANVLTF.

The chain joins TRBV4-1 to TRBJ2-7, with 9 bases lining up with TRBD2. This CDR3 has 18 residues. The germline CDR1 and CDR2 sequences are MGHRA and YSYEKL. The V gene end was trimmed by 3 bases and the J gene end by 5 bases; junction bases not matched to a gene: 17. CDR3 region: CASSHRDSIAGAGNEQYF. The DNA of the CDR3 is TGCGCCAGCAGCCACCGGGACAGCATAGCGGGAGCAGGCAACGAGCAGTACTTC.